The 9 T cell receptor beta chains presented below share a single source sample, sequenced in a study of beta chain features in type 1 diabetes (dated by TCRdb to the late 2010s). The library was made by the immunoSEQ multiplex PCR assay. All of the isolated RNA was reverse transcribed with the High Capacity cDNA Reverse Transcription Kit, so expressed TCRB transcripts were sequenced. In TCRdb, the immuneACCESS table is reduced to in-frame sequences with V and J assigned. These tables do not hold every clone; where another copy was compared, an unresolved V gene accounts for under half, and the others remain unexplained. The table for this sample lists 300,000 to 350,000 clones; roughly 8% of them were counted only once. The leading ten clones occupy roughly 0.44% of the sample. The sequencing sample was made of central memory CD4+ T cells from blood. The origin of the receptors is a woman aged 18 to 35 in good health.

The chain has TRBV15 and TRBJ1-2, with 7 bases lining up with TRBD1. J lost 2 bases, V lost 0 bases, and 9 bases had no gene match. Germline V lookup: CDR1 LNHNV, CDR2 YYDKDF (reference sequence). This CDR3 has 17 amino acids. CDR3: CATSRDPGGTVNYGYTF. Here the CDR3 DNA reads TGTGCCACCAGCAGAGATCCGGGTGGGACAGTAAACTATGGCTACACCTTC. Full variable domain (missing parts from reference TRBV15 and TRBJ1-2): DAMVIQNPRYQVTQFGKPVTLSCSQTLNHNVMYWYQQKSSQAPKLLFHYYDKDFNNEADTPDNFQSRRPNTSFCFLDIRSPGLGDTAMYLCATSRDPGGTVNYGYTFGSGTRLTVV.

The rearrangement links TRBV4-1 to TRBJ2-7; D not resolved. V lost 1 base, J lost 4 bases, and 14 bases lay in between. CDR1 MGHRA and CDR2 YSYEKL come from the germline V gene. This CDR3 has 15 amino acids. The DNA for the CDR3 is TGCGCCAGCAGCCAAGTATCAGGCAGATGGTACGAGCAGTACTTC. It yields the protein CASSQVSGRWYEQYF.

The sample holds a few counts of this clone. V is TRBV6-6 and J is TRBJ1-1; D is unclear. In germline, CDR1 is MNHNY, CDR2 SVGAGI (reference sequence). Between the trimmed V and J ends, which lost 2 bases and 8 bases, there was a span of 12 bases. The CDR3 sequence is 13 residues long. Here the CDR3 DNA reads TGTGCCAGCAGTTACATGAACTCGCGGGAAGCTTTCTTT. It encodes CASSYMNSREAFF.

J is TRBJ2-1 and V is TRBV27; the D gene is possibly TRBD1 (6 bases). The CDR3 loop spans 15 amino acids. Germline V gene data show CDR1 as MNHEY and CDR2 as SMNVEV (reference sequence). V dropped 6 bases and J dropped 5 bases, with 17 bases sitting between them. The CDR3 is CASRDRQEPDNEQFF. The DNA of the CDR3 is TGTGCCAGCAGAGACCGACAGGAACCGGACAATGAGCAGTTCTTC.

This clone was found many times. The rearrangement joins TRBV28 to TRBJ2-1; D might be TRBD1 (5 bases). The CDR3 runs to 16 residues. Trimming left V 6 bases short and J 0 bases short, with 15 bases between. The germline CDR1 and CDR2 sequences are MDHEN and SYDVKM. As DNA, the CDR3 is TGTGCCAGCAGCCCCCTAGGGGAAAGCTCCTACAATGAGCAGTTCTTC. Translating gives CASSPLGESSYNEQFF.

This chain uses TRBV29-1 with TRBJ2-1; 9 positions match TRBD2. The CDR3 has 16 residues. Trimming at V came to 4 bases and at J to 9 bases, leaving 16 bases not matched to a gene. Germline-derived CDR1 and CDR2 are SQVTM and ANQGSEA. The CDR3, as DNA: TGCAGCGTTGTGGTGTCGATCCAGGGACTAGCTGGTGAGCAGTTCTTC. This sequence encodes CSVVVSIQGLAGEQFF.

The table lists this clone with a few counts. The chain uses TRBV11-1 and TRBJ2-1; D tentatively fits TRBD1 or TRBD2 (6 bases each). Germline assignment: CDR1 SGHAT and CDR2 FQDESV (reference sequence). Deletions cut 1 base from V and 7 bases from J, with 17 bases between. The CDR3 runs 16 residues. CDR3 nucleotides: TGTGCCAGCAGCTTAGGTAGTTTCGGGGGCACGAATGAGCAGTTCTTC. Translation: CASSLGSFGGTNEQFF.

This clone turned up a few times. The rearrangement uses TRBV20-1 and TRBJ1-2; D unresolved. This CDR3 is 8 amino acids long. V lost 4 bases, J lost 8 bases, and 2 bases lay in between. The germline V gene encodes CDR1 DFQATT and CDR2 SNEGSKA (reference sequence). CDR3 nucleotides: TGCAGTGCTAACGGCTACACCTTC. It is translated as CSANGYTF.

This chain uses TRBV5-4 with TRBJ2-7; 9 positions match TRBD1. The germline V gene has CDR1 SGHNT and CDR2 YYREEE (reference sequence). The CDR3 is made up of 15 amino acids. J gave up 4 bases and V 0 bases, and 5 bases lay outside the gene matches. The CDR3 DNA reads TGTGCCAGCAGCTTGGGGACAGGGGAGAGGTACGAGCAGTACTTC. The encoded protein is CASSLGTGERYEQYF.